The 6 T cell receptor beta chains reported below all come from one sample, sequenced in a study (TCRdb year 2016). The library was prepared using RT-PCR. Sequenced on an Illumina MiSeq. Through fastp at Q25 and MiXCR, TCRdb rebuilt clones from the public reads, retaining in-frame beta chains. Merged by CDR3 protein, the rows form single entries marked with the most common genes and DNA. For this sample there are about 700,000 distinct CDR3 sequences; approximately 15% appear just once. The ten biggest clones cover 3.6% of the sample. Sequencing was performed on memory CD4+ T cells from blood. The receptors here all came from a female donor in good health, serving as a healthy control.

This clonotype has a handful of counts. The chain links TRBV6-8 to TRBJ2-4; D remains ambiguous. Germline lookup yields CDR1 MNHGY and CDR2 SAAAGT. V was shortened by 0 bases and J by 0 bases, with 18 bases between the two germline ends. The CDR3 spans 19 residues. CDR3 in amino acids: CASSYSNGRNRLAKNIQYF. CDR3 sequence (DNA): TGTGCCAGCAGTTACTCGAATGGTCGGAACAGACTAGCCAAAAACATTCAGTACTTC.

The V gene is TRBV4-1, the J gene TRBJ1-4, with D possibly being TRBD1 (6 bases). Deletions cut 1 base from V and 3 bases from J, with 12 bases between. Germline-derived CDR1 and CDR2 are MGHRA and YSYEKL. This CDR3 is 16 amino acids long. The CDR3, as DNA: TGCGCCAGCAGCCAAGGCAGCAGGGGCCCTAATGAAAAACTGTTTTTT. Amino acid sequence: CASSQGSRGPNEKLFF.

In this sample, this clonotype turned up a few times. The V gene is TRBV29-1, the J gene TRBJ1-5; D may be TRBD1 (6 bases). The CDR3 sequence is 13 residues long. V lost 4 bases, J lost 4 bases, and 11 bases lay in between. Germline assignment: CDR1 SQVTM and CDR2 ANQGSEA. CDR3 DNA sequence: TGCAGCGTTGTACAGGGCACGAATCAGCCCCAGCATTTT. This encodes CSVVQGTNQPQHF.

This clonotype has ten or more counts. The V and J genes are TRBV18 and TRBJ2-7; D ambiguous. Germline V gene data show CDR1 as KGHSH and CDR2 as LQKENI. The CDR3 consists of 15 residues. V was cut by 2 bases and J by 0 bases, with 11 bases left in between. CDR3: CASSPGLLSSYEQYF. In DNA form, the CDR3 reads TGTGCCAGCTCACCAGGCCTACTGAGCTCCTACGAGCAGTACTTC.

This clonotype showed up many times. The CDR3 coding sequence is TGTGCCAGCAGACCCCCCGGTGCCCAACCCCATGAGCAGTTCTTC. This gives the protein CASRPPGAQPHEQFF. The chain joins TRBV7-2 to TRBJ2-1; D not certain. The CDR3 is made up of 15 amino acids. V shed 6 bases and J shed 8 bases, with 20 bases lying between them. The germline gives CDR1 SGHTA, CDR2 FQGNSA. Supplemented by reference TRBV7-2 and TRBJ2-1, the full variable domain reads GAGVSQSPSNKVTEKGKDVELRCDPISGHTALYWYRQSLGQGLEFLIYFQGNSAPDKSGLPSDRFSAERTGGSVSTLTIQRTQQEDSAVYLCASRPPGAQPHEQFFGPGTRLTVL.

Only a few counts were recorded for this clonotype. The rearrangement joins TRBV18 to TRBJ2-3; 7 positions agree with TRBD2. The V and J ends lost 3 bases and 0 bases, in that order; junction bases with no gene match: 6. CDR1 and CDR2 (germline): KGHSH, LQKENI. There are 16 residues in the CDR3. CDR3 nucleotides: TGTGCCAGCTCACCCTTGCAGCGGGGAAGCACAGATACGCAGTATTTT. It encodes CASSPLQRGSTDTQYF.